This TCR beta chain derives from a study of T cell repertoires in cytomegalovirus infection. Overall study: Matching HLA type, along with CMV infection, was indicated by public TCR beta signatures. Study results and limitations: CMV carriers having the relevant HLA were flagged by cumulative public TCR beta family frequency.

This CDR3 comprises 15 residues. The V gene's germline CDR1 is SGHTA and CDR2 FQGNSA. The V end was cut by 0 bases, the J end by 1 base, with 9 bases between. This clonotype has more than one count but fewer than ten. Antigen unknown. Via MiXCR, TCRdb re-called the reads, giving one row per CDR3 protein. This table holds roughly 720,000 distinct CDR3 sequences, less than 40% found once. Sequences were obtained from PBMCs. The TCR sequence derives from a human donor in good health (CMV status not recorded). Some clones in this sample may be carry-over from other donors' samples. J is TRBJ2-5 and V is TRBV7-2; D is unclear. CDR3 residues: CASSLASQFQETQYF. The DNA of the CDR3 is TGTGCCAGCAGCTTAGCGTCACAGTTCCAAGAGACCCAGTACTTC.